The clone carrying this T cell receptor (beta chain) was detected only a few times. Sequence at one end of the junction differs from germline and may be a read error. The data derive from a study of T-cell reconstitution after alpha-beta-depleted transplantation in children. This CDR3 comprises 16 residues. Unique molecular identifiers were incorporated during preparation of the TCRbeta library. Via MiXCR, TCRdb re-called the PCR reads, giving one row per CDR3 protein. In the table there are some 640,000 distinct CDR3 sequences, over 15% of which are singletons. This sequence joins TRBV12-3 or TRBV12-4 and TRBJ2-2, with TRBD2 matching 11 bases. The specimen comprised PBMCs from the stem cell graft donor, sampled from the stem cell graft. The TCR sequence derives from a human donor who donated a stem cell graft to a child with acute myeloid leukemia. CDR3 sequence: CASSIAGGLNTGELFF. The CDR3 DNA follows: TGTGCCAGCAGTATAGCGGGGGGGTTAAACACCGGGGAGCTGTTTTTT.